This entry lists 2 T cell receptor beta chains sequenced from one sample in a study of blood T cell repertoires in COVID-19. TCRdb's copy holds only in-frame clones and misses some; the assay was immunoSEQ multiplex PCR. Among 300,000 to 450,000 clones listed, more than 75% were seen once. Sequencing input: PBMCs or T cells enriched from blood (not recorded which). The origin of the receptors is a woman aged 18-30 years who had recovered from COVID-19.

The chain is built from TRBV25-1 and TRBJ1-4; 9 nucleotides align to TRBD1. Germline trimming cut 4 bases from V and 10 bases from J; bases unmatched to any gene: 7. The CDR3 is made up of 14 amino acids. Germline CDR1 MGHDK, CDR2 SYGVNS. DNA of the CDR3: TGTGCCAGCAGTGTGGGACAGGGCTACGGAAAACTGTTTTTT. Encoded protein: CASSVGQGYGKLFF.

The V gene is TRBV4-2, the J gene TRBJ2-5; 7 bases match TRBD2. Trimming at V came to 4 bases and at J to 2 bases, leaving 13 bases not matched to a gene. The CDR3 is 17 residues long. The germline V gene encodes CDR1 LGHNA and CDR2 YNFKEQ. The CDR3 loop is CASSPNAAAGPQETQYF. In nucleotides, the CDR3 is TGTGCCAGCAGCCCCAACGCGGCAGCGGGGCCGCAAGAGACCCAGTACTTC.